These 18 T cell receptor beta chains came from one sample sequenced in a study of T cell changes during pregnancy in multiple sclerosis. Sequenced by immunoSEQ multiplex PCR; TCRdb stores in-frame clones only, minus some. The repertoire holds tens of thousands of clones, with roughly 92% as singletons. Sequences were derived from peripheral blood, sampled after pregnancy. Receptors were obtained from a female donor in good health, enrolled as a control in a pregnancy study.

This chain connects TRBV4-3 to TRBJ1-2; no clear D gene. Trimming cost V 1 base and J 7 bases, with 16 bases left between them. Germline CDR1 reads LGHNA; CDR2 reads YSLEER. This CDR3 has 15 amino acids. The CDR3 sequence: CASSQVDQSGSGYTF. The CDR3 DNA reads TGCGCCAGCAGCCAAGTCGACCAGAGCGGCTCTGGCTACACCTTC.

The chain combines TRBV5-5 with TRBJ1-2; weak D call: TRBD1 (6 bases). Germline CDR1 and CDR2: SGHKS and YYEKEE (reference sequence). The V and J ends lost 0 bases and 4 bases respectively, with 13 bases between them. The CDR3 runs 15 residues. The CDR3 reads CASSLEGQGPYGYTF. The CDR3 DNA reads as TGTGCCAGCAGCTTGGAGGGGCAGGGGCCCTATGGCTACACCTTC. Drawing the rest from reference TRBV5-5 and TRBJ1-2, the complete variable domain is DAGVTQSPTHLIKTRGQQVTLRCSPISGHKSVSWYQQVLGQGPQFIFQYYEKEERGRGNFPDRFSARQFPNYSSELNVNALLLGDSALYLCASSLEGQGPYGYTFGSGTRLTVV.

The rearrangement links TRBV27 to TRBJ2-5; 8 positions match TRBD2. With V trimmed by 5 bases and J by 7 bases, 6 bases remained unmatched. This CDR3 region has 13 residues. Per germline, CDR1 MNHEY and CDR2 SMNVEV (reference sequence). CDR3 nucleotide sequence: TGTGCCAGCAGTAGTAGCGGGATTTTGACCCAGTACTTC. This codes for CASSSSGILTQYF.

The chain is built from TRBV6-5 and TRBJ1-2; D ambiguous. Germline V gene data show CDR1 as MNHEY and CDR2 as SVGAGI. This CDR3 has 13 amino acids. The ends were cut back, 6 bases at V and 8 bases at J, with 16 bases in the middle. CDR3 nucleotides: TGTGCCAGCAGCCCCGCCAAGGGAGGCGGCTACACCTTC. Translation gives CASSPAKGGGYTF.

The rearrangement uses TRBV7-8 and TRBJ2-3, with D perhaps TRBD2 (5 bases). Trimming removed 4 bases from V and 0 bases from J, with 14 bases in between. The CDR3 contains 16 residues. CDR1 and CDR2 (germline): SGHVS, FQNEAQ. CDR3 sequence reads: CASSSEWRVSTDTQYF. The CDR3 DNA reads as TGTGCCAGCAGCTCCGAGTGGCGGGTTAGCACAGATACGCAGTATTTT.

The chain combines TRBV7-9 with TRBJ2-7; possibly TRBD1 for D (5 bases). The CDR3 contains 13 residues. The ends were cut back, 4 bases at V and 3 bases at J, with 10 bases in the middle. Germline-derived CDR1 and CDR2 are SEHNR and FQNEAQ (reference sequence). The CDR3 nucleotides read TGTGCCAGCAGCTCGACAGCGAACTACGAGCAGTACTTC. Residues: CASSSTANYEQYF.

V gene TRBV7-6 combines with J gene TRBJ1-2, with D possibly TRBD1 on 6 matching bases. Germline-derived CDR1 and CDR2 are SGHVS and FNYEAQ. Trimming left V 5 bases short and J 8 bases short, with 24 bases between. The CDR3 is made up of 16 amino acids. CDR3 region: CASSPGGVGHLLGYTF. The CDR3 bases are TGTGCCAGCAGCCCAGGAGGTGTGGGACATTTACTAGGCTACACCTTC.

By frequency in the sample, this clone is medium-sized. The V call is TRBV5-5, the J call TRBJ2-7; 8 nucleotides match TRBD1. The CDR3 loop spans 15 amino acids. CDR1 and CDR2 (germline): SGHKS, YYEKEE (reference sequence). V trimming: 3 bases; J trimming: 4 bases; junction bases outside the gene matches: 9. CDR3 amino acids: CASSYVPTGGYEQYF. As DNA, the CDR3 is TGTGCCAGCAGCTACGTACCTACAGGGGGGTACGAGCAGTACTTC.

This rearrangement joins TRBV5-5 to TRBJ2-5, with 11 bases that match TRBD2. Trimming took 0 bases from V and 0 from J; bases not matched to a gene: 4. This CDR3 spans 17 amino acids. Germline V gives CDR1 SGHKS, CDR2 YYEKEE (reference sequence). The CDR3 here is CASSLGLAGPYQETQYF. The DNA for the CDR3 is TGTGCCAGCAGCTTGGGACTAGCGGGACCGTACCAAGAGACCCAGTACTTC.

The chain joins TRBV5-6 to TRBJ2-7; TRBD2 is a possible D gene (7 bases). V shed 1 base and J shed 0 bases, with 14 bases lying between them. CDR1 is SGHDT and CDR2 is YYEEEE in the germline V gene. The CDR3 is made up of 16 amino acids. In DNA, the CDR3 is TGTGCCAGCAGCTTGTTGGGAGGGGGTATCTCCTACGAGCAGTACTTC. This gives the protein CASSLLGGGISYEQYF.

V usage is TRBV2 and J usage is TRBJ2-5; the match to TRBD1 covers 10 bases. Trimming removed 5 bases from V and 6 bases from J; junction bases left unmatched: 3. CDR1 and CDR2 (germline): SNHLY, FYNNEI. The CDR3 runs 13 residues. CDR3 in amino acids: CASSRQGAQTQYF. CDR3 sequence (DNA): TGTGCCAGCAGTCGACAGGGGGCGCAGACCCAGTACTTC.

The chain recombines TRBV4-1 with TRBJ2-1; 8 bases line up with TRBD2. From germline, CDR1 is MGHRA and CDR2 YSYEKL. V lost 1 base to trimming and J lost 3 bases; unmatched junction nucleotides: 17. This CDR3 region has 20 residues. The CDR3 region has the DNA TGCGCCAGCAGCCAAGCTGCGTTGAGGGCGGGAGGTCCTCTCTACAATGAGCAGTTCTTC. Its translation is CASSQAALRAGGPLYNEQFF.

The V call is TRBV5-1, the J call TRBJ2-2, with 12 bases identical to TRBD2. The junction had 2 bases not matched to a gene; V was cut back by 4 bases and J by 1 base. Germline assignment: CDR1 SGHRS and CDR2 YFSETQ. The CDR3 covers 16 residues. The CDR3 sequence is CASSQGLAGNTGELFF. The CDR3 DNA sequence: TGCGCCAGCAGCCAGGGACTAGCGGGGAACACCGGGGAGCTGTTTTTT.

The chain has TRBV5-1 and TRBJ2-7; tentatively, D is TRBD1 (5 bases). Trimming left V 4 bases short and J 6 bases short, with 23 bases between. This CDR3 is built from 16 residues. In germline, CDR1 is SGHRS, CDR2 YFSETQ. CDR3 residues: CASSPIGQGRRGEQYF. CDR3 nucleotides: TGCGCCAGCAGCCCAATAGGTCAGGGAAGAAGAGGCGAGCAGTACTTC.

The rearrangement links TRBV19 to TRBJ2-1, with TRBD2 matching over 10 bases. The CDR3 is 14 residues long. Germline assignment: CDR1 LNHDA and CDR2 SQIVND (reference sequence). V lost 7 bases to trimming and J lost 4 bases; unmatched junction nucleotides: 4. The CDR3 loop is CASTTSGKYNEQFF. DNA of the CDR3: TGTGCCAGTACCACTAGCGGGAAATACAATGAGCAGTTCTTC.

This chain uses TRBV5-1 with TRBJ2-1, with 10 bases that match TRBD2. Germline values: CDR1 SGHRS, CDR2 YFSETQ. The V segment lost 0 bases and the J segment 5 bases; nucleotides outside the gene matches: 2. This CDR3 comprises 15 residues. The CDR3: CASSLGLAGDNEQFF. The CDR3 region has the DNA TGCGCCAGCAGCTTGGGTCTAGCGGGGGACAATGAGCAGTTCTTC.

V and J are TRBV5-8 and TRBJ2-7, with D possibly matching TRBD2 (6 bases). In germline, CDR1 is SGHTS, CDR2 YDEGEE. The ends were cut back, 2 bases at V and 7 bases at J, with 19 bases in the middle. CDR3 length: 15 amino acids. The CDR3 region is CASSFRMKGAGEQYF. The DNA for the CDR3 is TGTGCCAGCAGCTTTAGGATGAAAGGGGCGGGGGAGCAGTACTTC.

V is TRBV7-9 and J is TRBJ1-3; weak D call: TRBD1 (6 bases). V was pared by 5 bases and J by 0 bases, with 11 bases between. Germline V gene sequence: CDR1 SEHNR, CDR2 FQNEAQ (reference sequence). This CDR3 comprises 15 residues. CDR3 amino acids: CASSSRDTSGNTIYF. The CDR3 nucleotides are TGTGCCAGCAGCAGCCGGGACACCTCTGGAAACACCATATATTTT.